This T cell receptor (beta chain) was documented in a study of blood T cell repertoires in COVID-19. CDR1 is ENHRY and CDR2 is SYGVKD in the germline V gene. CDR3 length equals 15 residues. Losses at the gene ends were 4 bases for V and 2 bases for J; bases not matched to a gene: 6. Data came from immunoSEQ multiplex PCR; TCRdb stores just in-frame clones and leaves some out. The table lists roughly 100,000 clones, around 85% of them singletons, with roughly 25% in the top ten. This TCR was recovered from a man older than 75 with active or convalescent COVID-19. The sequencing input was peripheral blood. V gene TRBV10-3 combines with J gene TRBJ2-3; 7 bases fit TRBD2. CDR3 DNA: TGTGCCATCAGTGCACCGGGGGGAATCACAGATACGCAGTATTTT. Protein sequence: CAISAPGGITDTQYF.